This entry features one TCR beta chain sequence. The CDR3 sequence is 16 residues long. Germline V CDR1 and CDR2: SQVTM, ANQGSEA. V shed 7 bases, J shed 7 bases, and the junction held 15 bases outside the gene matches. These data belong to a study of T cells in Graves' hyperthyroidism and ophthalmopathy. RNA transcripts provided the source from which TCR beta CDR3 regions were amplified. A first-round RT-PCR of the TCR CDR3 used the HTBI primer set. TCRdb passed the multiplex PCR reads through MiXCR, listing each CDR3 protein once. The table records 530,000 or so distinct CDR3 sequences, approximately 44% of them present only once.

This rearrangement joins TRBV29-1 to TRBJ1-5; 11 nucleotides line up with TRBD1. This receptor was taken from a woman aged 18-29 years with Graves' hyperthyroidism. The specimen sequenced was peripheral blood or thyroid tissue (not recorded which). CDR3 residues: CSAPVTPGQGGQPQHF. The DNA for the CDR3 is TGCAGCGCCCCGGTGACCCCGGGACAGGGGGGGCAGCCCCAGCATTTT.